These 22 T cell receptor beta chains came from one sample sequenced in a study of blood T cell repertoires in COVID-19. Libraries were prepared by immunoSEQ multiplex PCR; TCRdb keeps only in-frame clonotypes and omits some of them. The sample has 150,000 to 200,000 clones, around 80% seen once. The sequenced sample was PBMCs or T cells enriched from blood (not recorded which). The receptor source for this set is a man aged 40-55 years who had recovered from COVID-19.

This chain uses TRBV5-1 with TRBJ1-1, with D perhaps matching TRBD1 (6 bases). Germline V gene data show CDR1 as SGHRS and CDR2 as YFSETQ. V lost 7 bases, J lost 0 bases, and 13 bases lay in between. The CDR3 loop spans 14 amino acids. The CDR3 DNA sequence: TGCGCCAGCCGGGGGGCAGCAATGAACACTGAAGCTTTCTTT. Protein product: CASRGAAMNTEAFF.

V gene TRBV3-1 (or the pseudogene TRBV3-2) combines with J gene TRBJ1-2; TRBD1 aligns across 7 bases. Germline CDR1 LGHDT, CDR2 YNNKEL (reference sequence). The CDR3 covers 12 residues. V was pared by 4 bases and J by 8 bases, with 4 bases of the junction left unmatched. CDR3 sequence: CASSRDSEGYTF. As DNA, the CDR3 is TGTGCCAGCAGCCGGGACAGCGAGGGCTACACCTTC.

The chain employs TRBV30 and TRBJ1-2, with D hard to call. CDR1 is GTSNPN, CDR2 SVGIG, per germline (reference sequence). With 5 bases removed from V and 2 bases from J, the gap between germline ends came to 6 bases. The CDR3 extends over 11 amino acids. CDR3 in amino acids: CAWSVNYGYTF. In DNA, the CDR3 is TGTGCCTGGTCGGTCAACTATGGCTACACCTTC.

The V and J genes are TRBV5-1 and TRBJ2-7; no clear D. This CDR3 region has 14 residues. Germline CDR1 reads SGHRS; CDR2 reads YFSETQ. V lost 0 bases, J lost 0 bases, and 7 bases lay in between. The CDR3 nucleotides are TGCGCCAGCAGCTTGGACAGTAGCTCCTACGAGCAGTACTTC. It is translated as CASSLDSSSYEQYF. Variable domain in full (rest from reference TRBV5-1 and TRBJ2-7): KAGVTQTPRYLIKTRGQQVTLSCSPISGHRSVSWYQQTPGQGLQFLFEYFSETQRNKGNFPGRFSGRQFSNSRSEMNVSTLELGDSALYLCASSLDSSSYEQYFGPGTRLTVT.

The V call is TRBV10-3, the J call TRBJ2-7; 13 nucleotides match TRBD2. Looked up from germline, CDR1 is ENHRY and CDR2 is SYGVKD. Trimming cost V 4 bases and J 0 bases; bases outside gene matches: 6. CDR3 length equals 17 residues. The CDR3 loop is CAISAGLAGASSYEQYF. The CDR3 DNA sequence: TGTGCCATCAGTGCTGGACTAGCGGGGGCTAGCTCCTACGAGCAGTACTTC.

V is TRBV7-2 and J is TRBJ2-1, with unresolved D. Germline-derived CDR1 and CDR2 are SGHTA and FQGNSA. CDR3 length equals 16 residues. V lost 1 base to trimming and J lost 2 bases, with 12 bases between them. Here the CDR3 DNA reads TGTGCCAGCAGCTTAGGGTTTTCCCCTACCTACAATGAGCAGTTCTTC. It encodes CASSLGFSPTYNEQFF.

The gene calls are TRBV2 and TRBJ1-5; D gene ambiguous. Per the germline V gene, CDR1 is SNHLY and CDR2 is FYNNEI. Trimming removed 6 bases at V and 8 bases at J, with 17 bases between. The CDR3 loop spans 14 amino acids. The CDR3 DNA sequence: TGTGCCAGCAGGGAAAGTGGGCCCGGGGAGCCCCAGCATTTT. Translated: CASRESGPGEPQHF.

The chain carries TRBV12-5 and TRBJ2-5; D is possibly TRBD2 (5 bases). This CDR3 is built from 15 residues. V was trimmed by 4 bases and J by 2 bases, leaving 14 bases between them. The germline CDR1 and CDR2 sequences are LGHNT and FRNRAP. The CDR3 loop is CASGSPSGFQETQYF. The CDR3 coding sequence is TGTGCTAGTGGTTCTCCCTCGGGGTTTCAAGAGACCCAGTACTTC.

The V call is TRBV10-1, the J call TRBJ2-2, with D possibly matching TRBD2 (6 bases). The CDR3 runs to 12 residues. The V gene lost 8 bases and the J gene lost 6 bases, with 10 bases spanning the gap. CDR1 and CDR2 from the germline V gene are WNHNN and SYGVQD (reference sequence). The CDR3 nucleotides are TGCGCCAGCGGGACTCCGTCCGGGGAGCTGTTTTTT. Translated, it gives CASGTPSGELFF.

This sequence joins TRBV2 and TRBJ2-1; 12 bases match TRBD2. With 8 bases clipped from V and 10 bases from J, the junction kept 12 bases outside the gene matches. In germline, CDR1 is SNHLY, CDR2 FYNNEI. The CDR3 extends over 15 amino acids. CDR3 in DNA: TGTGCCAGCTCACTGACTAGCGGGGGTCCCGGCGAGCAGTTCTTC. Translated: CASSLTSGGPGEQFF.

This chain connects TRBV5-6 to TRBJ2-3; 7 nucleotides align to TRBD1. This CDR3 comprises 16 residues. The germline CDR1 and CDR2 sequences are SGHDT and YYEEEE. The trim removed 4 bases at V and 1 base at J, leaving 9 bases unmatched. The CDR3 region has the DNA TGTGCCAGCAGCCCCTTAGACAGGGCCGGCACAGATACGCAGTATTTT. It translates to CASSPLDRAGTDTQYF.

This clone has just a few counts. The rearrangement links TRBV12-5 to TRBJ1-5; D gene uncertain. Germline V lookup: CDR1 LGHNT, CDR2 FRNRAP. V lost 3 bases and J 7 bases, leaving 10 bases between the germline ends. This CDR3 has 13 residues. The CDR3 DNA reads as TGTGCTAGTGGTTTCTCTGGGAGGCAGCCCCAGCATTTT. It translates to CASGFSGRQPQHF. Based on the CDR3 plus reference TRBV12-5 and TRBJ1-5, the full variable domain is DARVTQTPRHKVTEMGQEVTMRCQPILGHNTVFWYRQTMMQGLELLAYFRNRAPLDDSGMPKDRFSAEMPDATLATLKIQPSEPRDSAVYFCASGFSGRQPQHFGDGTRLSIL.

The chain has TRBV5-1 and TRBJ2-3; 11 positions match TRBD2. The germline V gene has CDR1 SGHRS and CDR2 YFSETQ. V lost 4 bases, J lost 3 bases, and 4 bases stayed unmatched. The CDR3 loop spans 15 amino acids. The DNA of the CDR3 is TGCGCCAGCAGCGGTAGCGGGGGGGAGACAGATACGCAGTATTTT. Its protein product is CASSGSGGETDTQYF.

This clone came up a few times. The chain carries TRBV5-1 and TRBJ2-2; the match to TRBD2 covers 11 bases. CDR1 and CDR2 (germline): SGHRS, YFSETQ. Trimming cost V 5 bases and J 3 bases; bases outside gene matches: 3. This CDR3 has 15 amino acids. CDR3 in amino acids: CASRPLAGDTGELFF. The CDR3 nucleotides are TGCGCCAGCAGGCCACTAGCGGGGGACACCGGGGAGCTGTTTTTT.

CDR3 DNA sequence: TGCGCCAGCAGCCCGGACCGGGACAGGGGTCCTAGGGCCAAAAACATTCAGTACTTC. Its translation: CASSPDRDRGPRAKNIQYF. The gene calls are TRBV5-1 and TRBJ2-4; TRBD1 matches at 10 bases. The junction had 14 bases not matched to a gene; V was cut back by 4 bases and J by 1 base. CDR3 length equals 19 residues. Germline loops: CDR1 SGHRS, CDR2 YFSETQ.

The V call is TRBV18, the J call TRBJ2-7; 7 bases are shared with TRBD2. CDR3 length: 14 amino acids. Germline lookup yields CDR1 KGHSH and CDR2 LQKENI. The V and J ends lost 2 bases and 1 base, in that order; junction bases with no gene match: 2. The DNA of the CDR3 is TGTGCCAGCTCACCAAGGGAGGGGTCCTACGAGCAGTACGTC. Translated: CASSPREGSYEQYV.

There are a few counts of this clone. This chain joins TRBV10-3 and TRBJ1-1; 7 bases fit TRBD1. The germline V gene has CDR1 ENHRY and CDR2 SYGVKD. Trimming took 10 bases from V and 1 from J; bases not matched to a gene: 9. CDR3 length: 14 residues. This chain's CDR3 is CATGTAMTNTEAFF. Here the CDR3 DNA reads TGTGCCACCGGGACAGCAATGACGAACACTGAAGCTTTCTTT.

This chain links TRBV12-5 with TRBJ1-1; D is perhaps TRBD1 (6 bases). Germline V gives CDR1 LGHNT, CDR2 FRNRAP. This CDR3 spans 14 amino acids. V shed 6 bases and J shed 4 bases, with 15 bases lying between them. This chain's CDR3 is CASGFGQPLTEAFF. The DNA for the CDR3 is TGTGCTAGTGGCTTTGGACAGCCACTCACTGAAGCTTTCTTT.

The CDR3, as DNA: TGTGCCAGCAGCTTAGATTTCATAAGACAGAACACTGAAGCTTTCTTT. As protein: CASSLDFIRQNTEAFF. The chain has TRBV11-3 and TRBJ1-1; D is unclear. The V gene's germline CDR1 is SGHNT and CDR2 YENEEA. The CDR3 loop spans 16 amino acids. Trimming cost V 0 bases and J 1 base, with 12 bases left between them.

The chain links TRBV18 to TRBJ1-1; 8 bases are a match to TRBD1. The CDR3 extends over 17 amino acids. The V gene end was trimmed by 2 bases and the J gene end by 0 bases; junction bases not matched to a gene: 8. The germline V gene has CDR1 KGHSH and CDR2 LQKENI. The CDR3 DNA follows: TGTGCCAGCTCACCAAATCTGACAGGGGCTATGAACACTGAAGCTTTCTTT. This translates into CASSPNLTGAMNTEAFF.

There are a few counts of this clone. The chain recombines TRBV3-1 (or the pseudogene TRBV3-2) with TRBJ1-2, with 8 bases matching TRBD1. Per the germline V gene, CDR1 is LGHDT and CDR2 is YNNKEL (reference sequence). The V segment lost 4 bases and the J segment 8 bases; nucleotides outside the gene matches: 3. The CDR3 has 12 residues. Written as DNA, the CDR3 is TGTGCCAGCAGCCCCACAGGGGGAGGCTACACCTTC. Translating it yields CASSPTGGGYTF.

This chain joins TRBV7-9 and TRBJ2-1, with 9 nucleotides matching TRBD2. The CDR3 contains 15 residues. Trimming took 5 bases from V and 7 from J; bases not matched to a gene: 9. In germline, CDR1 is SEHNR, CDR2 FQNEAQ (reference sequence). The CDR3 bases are TGTGCCAGCAGCACCCCCCAGCGGGGGGTGAATGAGCAGTTCTTC. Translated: CASSTPQRGVNEQFF.